These T cell receptor beta chains were read from a single sample in a study of tumor-infiltrating lymphocytes in oesophageal squamous cell carcinoma. TCRdb re-derived calls from the PCR reads in MiXCR, one entry per CDR3 protein. This sample has some 12,000 distinct CDR3 sequences, with 45% to 70% found just once. Specimen: esophageal tumor tissue. These receptors were obtained from a female donor with esophageal squamous cell carcinoma. Each CDR3 is given with its conserved first and last residue. Fields, in order: clone size, V gene, CDR3 length, D gene, J gene, CDR3 protein, CDR3 DNA. A D gene is named only where the DNA matches it firmly. Clone size, where shown, is once, few, many, or a class for clones that have expanded.

>NA|TRBV6-6|12|NA|TRBJ2-5
CASSYSPETQYF
TGTGCCAGCAGTTACTCCCCAGAGACCCAGTACTTC
>NA|TRBV7-2|18|NA|TRBJ2-7
CASSLGPRLEYGYNEQYF
TGTGCCAGCAGCTTAGGCCCTCGACTAGAATATGGCTACAATGAGCAGTACTTC
>NA|TRBV7-4|14|NA|TRBJ2-7
CASSPGDSHYEQYF
TGTGCCAGCAGCCCTGGGGACTCCCACTACGAGCAGTACTTC
>few|TRBV7-2|13|TRBD1|TRBJ2-5
CASSSQGQGAQYF
TGTGCCAGCAGCTCACAGGGGCAAGGGGCCCAGTACTTC
>NA|TRBV11-2|13|NA|TRBJ1-1
CASSFNRNTEAFF
TGTGCCAGCAGCTTCAACCGGAACACTGAAGCTTTCTTT
>many|TRBV11-2|14|NA|TRBJ2-6
CASTPGIGANVLTF
TGTGCCAGCACCCCGGGCATCGGGGCCAACGTCCTGACTTTC
>NA|TRBV24-1|14|TRBD1|TRBJ2-3
CATSDRQGTDTQYF
TGTGCCACCAGTGACCGACAGGGCACGGATACGCAGTATTTT
>NA|TRBV7-3|16|NA|TRBJ2-3
CASSLGVGGGADTQYF
TGTGCCAGCAGCTTAGGTGTGGGAGGAGGCGCAGATACGCAGTATTTT
>medium-sized|TRBV7-2|15|TRBD2|TRBJ2-7
CASSLGSGAYYEQYF
TGTGCCAGCAGCTTAGGTAGCGGGGCCTACTACGAGCAGTACTTC
>NA|TRBV7-2|13|NA|TRBJ2-7
CASSPRWDHEQYF
TGTGCCAGCAGCCCCCGTTGGGATCACGAGCAGTACTTC
>few|TRBV7-6|14|TRBD2|TRBJ2-3
CASSSGLAADTQYF
TGTGCTAGCAGCTCGGGACTAGCGGCAGATACGCAGTATTTT
>NA|TRBV7-3|15|NA|TRBJ2-3
CASSSTGGIADTQYF
TGTGCCAGCAGCTCGACCGGGGGTATTGCAGATACGCAGTATTTT
>NA|TRBV12-3/TRBV12-4|15|TRBD2|TRBJ2-5
CASRLLAGVGETQYF
TGTGCCAGCAGGTTACTAGCGGGAGTGGGAGAGACCCAGTACTTC
>NA|TRBV7-3|16|TRBD2|TRBJ2-1
CASSKPGLASYNEQFF
TGTGCCAGCAGCAAACCGGGACTAGCGAGTTACAATGAGCAGTTCTTC
>NA|TRBV7-2|15|TRBD2|TRBJ2-4
CASSFPTSGNNEQYF
TGTGCCAGCAGCTTTCCGACTAGCGGAAACAATGAGCAGTACTTC
>few|TRBV7-9|13|NA|TRBJ2-7
CASTSEGGFEQYF
TGTGCCAGCACCTCGGAAGGGGGATTCGAGCAGTACTTC
>NA|TRBV6-1|13|NA|TRBJ1-2
CASSVVRLYGYTF
TGTGCCAGCAGTGTCGTCAGACTCTATGGCTACACCTTC
>few|TRBV7-6|17|TRBD1|TRBJ2-3
CASSTTDQGARTDTQYF
TGTGCCAGCAGCACCACTGACCAGGGGGCCCGCACAGATACGCAGTATTTT
>once|TRBV11-2|12|NA|TRBJ2-1
CASSHTGDEQFF
TGTGCCAGCAGCCATACGGGGGATGAGCAGTTCTTC
>NA|TRBV7-2|13|NA|TRBJ2-4
CASSLNREGTVYF
TGTGCCAGCAGCTTAAACCGGGAGGGGACAGTCTACTTC
>medium-sized|TRBV7-8|15|TRBD1|TRBJ1-6
CATHRDRLHNSPLHF
TGTGCCACTCACCGGGACAGGCTGCATAATTCACCCCTCCACTTT
>few|TRBV7-2|19|NA|TRBJ2-3
CASSLVRTSRTPSTDTQYF
TGTGCCAGCAGCTTAGTCCGGACTTCCCGCACCCCTAGCACAGATACGCAGTATTTT
>many|TRBV5-1|14|NA|TRBJ2-5
CASSLGGHKETQYF
TGCGCCAGCAGCTTGGGGGGACACAAAGAGACCCAGTACTTC
>NA|TRBV7-6|15|NA|TRBJ2-5
CASSADTMGWETQYF
TGTGCCAGCAGCGCAGACACCATGGGTTGGGAGACCCAGTACTTC
>NA|TRBV7-2|14|TRBD1|TRBJ2-2
CASSLGQGAGELFF
TGTGCCAGCAGCCTGGGACAGGGGGCCGGGGAGCTGTTTTTT
>NA|TRBV6-2/TRBV6-3|16|TRBD2|TRBJ2-2
CASGSNAAGGGGELFF
TGTGCCAGCGGATCGAATGCTGCGGGAGGCGGCGGGGAGCTGTTTTTT
>once|TRBV28|17|TRBD2|TRBJ2-5
CASSLVAGSPGKETQYF
TGTGCCAGCAGTTTGGTAGCGGGATCGCCAGGGAAAGAGACCCAGTACTTC
>many|TRBV5-1|16|NA|TRBJ2-3
CASSFTTGGVTDTQYF
TGCGCCAGCAGCTTTACCACAGGGGGGGTCACAGATACGCAGTATTTT
>NA|TRBV7-2|14|TRBD2|TRBJ2-7
CASSLAGGPNEQYF
TGTGCCAGCAGCTTAGCGGGAGGGCCGAACGAGCAGTACTTC
>NA|TRBV19|17|TRBD2|TRBJ2-7
CASSTGTSGSLHDEQYF
TGTGCCAGTAGTACCGGGACTAGCGGGAGCCTTCACGATGAGCAGTACTTC
>few|TRBV10-2|15|TRBD2|TRBJ2-3
CASSDKRERTDTQYF
TGCGCCAGCAGTGATAAGCGGGAGCGCACAGATACGCAGTATTTT
>NA|TRBV7-9|13|TRBD2|TRBJ2-1
CASSVGLVNEQFF
TGTGCCAGCAGCGTGGGACTAGTTAATGAGCAGTTCTTC
>once|TRBV7-6|15|TRBD2|TRBJ2-5
CASSPTLAGGETQYF
TGTGCTAGCAGCCCCACTCTCGCGGGAGGGGAGACCCAGTACTTC
>few|TRBV7-9|16|TRBD2|TRBJ2-1
CASSLGTSGSYNEQFF
TGTGCCAGCAGCTTAGGGACTAGCGGCTCCTACAATGAGCAGTTCTTC
>NA|TRBV12-3/TRBV12-4|15|TRBD1|TRBJ2-3
CASSIGQGGTDTQYF
TGTGCCAGCAGTATAGGACAGGGGGGCACAGATACGCAGTATTTT
>few|TRBV7-6|15|TRBD1|TRBJ2-2
CASSPGTGVAGELFF
TGTGCCAGCAGCCCAGGGACAGGGGTGGCCGGGGAGCTGTTTTTT
>NA|TRBV7-3|17|TRBD1|TRBJ2-2
CASSFGPDRVGTGELFF
TGTGCCAGCAGCTTTGGGCCCGACAGGGTTGGCACCGGGGAGCTGTTTTTT
>once|TRBV7-6|20|TRBD1|TRBJ2-7
CASSFFLFVTSKDRAYEQYF
TGTGCCAGCAGCTTTTTCCTCTTTGTGACCTCGAAGGACAGGGCCTACGAGCAGTACTTC
>medium-sized|TRBV12-3/TRBV12-4|14|NA|TRBJ2-4
CASSPAGYGSIQYF
TGTGCCAGCAGTCCCGCGGGGTACGGAAGCATTCAGTACTTC
>medium-sized|TRBV2|13|NA|TRBJ2-3
CASSEEGADTQYF
TGTGCCAGCAGTGAAGAGGGGGCAGATACGCAGTATTTT
>NA|TRBV7-2|13|NA|TRBJ2-3
CASSLDRTDTQYF
TGTGCCAGCAGCTTGGACCGCACAGATACGCAGTATTTT
>NA|TRBV7-2|12|NA|TRBJ2-7
CASSLGGMGQYF
TGTGCCAGCAGCTTAGGAGGTATGGGGCAGTACTTC
>NA|TRBV11-1|14|NA|TRBJ2-3
CASSTVASTDTQYF
TGTGCCAGCAGCACCGTTGCTAGCACAGATACGCAGTATTTT
>few|TRBV7-7|14|NA|TRBJ2-5
CASSLGSSPETQYF
TGTGCTAGCAGCTTAGGCTCTAGCCCAGAGACCCAGTACTTC
>NA|TRBV4-3|14|NA|TRBJ2-4
CASSQAGPKNIQYF
TGCGCCAGCAGCCAAGCAGGCCCCAAAAACATTCAGTACTTC
>once|TRBV7-3|17|NA|TRBJ2-1
CASSLGDRASAYNEQFF
TGTGCCAGCAGCTTAGGGGACCGCGCTAGCGCCTACAATGAGCAGTTCTTC
>few|TRBV18|16|NA|TRBJ1-4
CASSPHKWAIVEKLFF
TGTGCCAGCTCCCCTCATAAATGGGCTATCGTTGAAAAACTGTTTTTT
>many|TRBV5-6|16|NA|TRBJ2-3
CASSLDPGARTDTQYF
TGTGCCAGCAGCTTGGACCCGGGGGCGCGGACAGATACGCAGTATTTT
>once|TRBV7-2|14|NA|TRBJ2-5
CASSLGQDEETQYF
TGTGCCAGCAGCTTAGGACAGGACGAAGAGACCCAGTACTTC